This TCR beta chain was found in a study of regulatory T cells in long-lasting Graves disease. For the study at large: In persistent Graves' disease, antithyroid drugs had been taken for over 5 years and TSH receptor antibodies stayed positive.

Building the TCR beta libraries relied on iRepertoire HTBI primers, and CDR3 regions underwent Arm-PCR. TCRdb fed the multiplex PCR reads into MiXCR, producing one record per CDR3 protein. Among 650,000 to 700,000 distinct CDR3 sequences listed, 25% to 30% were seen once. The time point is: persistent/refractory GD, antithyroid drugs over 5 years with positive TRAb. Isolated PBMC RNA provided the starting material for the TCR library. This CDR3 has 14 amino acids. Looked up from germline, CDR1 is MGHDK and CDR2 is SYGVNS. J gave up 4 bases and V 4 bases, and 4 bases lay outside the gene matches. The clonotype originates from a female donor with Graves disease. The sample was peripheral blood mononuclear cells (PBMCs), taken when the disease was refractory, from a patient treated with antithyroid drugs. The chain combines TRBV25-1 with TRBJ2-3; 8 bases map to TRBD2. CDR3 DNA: TGTGCCAGCAGTGTGAGCGGGAGCTCAGATACGCAGTATTTT. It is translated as CASSVSGSSDTQYF.